This TCR beta chain was found in a study of T cell repertoires in ileal Crohn's disease. In the study overall: Every patient was operated on for stricturing (about 60%) or penetrating (approximately 40%) complications.

Time point defined: inflamed ileum from the surgical specimen. Looked up from germline, CDR1 is MNHNS and CDR2 is SASEGT. This CDR3 comprises 16 residues. After removal of 4 bases from V and 2 bases from J, the junction contained 6 bases not matched to a gene. Only in-frame clones appear in the TCRdb table, and some are missing; sequencing was by immunoSEQ multiplex PCR. In the table there are 13,000 to 15,000 clones, approximately 79% of which are singletons. In this sample, this clone turned up a few times. The chain couples TRBV6-1 to TRBJ1-4, with TRBD1 identical over 8 bases. The receptor was derived from an adult with Crohn's disease. Material: ileal tissue. DNA for the CDR3: TGTGCCAGCAGTGCCAGGGGGCAGGAGACTAATGAAAAACTGTTTTTT. Protein sequence: CASSARGQETNEKLFF.